This TCR beta chain was documented in a study of T cell repertoires in cytomegalovirus infection (dated by TCRdb to the late 2010s). Context from the whole study: Recently identified HLA-C-restricted CMV epitopes, whose presentation resists viral immunomodulation, were targeted by peptide stimulations together with well-studied HLA-B-restricted epitopes. The HLA type of each donor mattered for the analysis, because public TCR beta signatures pointed to carriage of CMV infection along with the matching HLA type.

The sample's treatment or condition, from its label and the paper: in vitro stimulation with specific CMV peptide epitopes to enrich CMV-specific T cells. This clonotype came up a few times. Its binding antigen is unknown. It has no much larger one-base neighbor in the sample; base qualities were not kept. The investigation overall reported the following: The ex vivo response was dominated by HLA-C-restricted CMV-specific TCR beta clonotypes, which also provided the single most frequent clonotype in two of eight donors. In both this cohort and an independent cohort of some 350 donors, the cumulative frequency of public TCR beta family members distinguished carriers of CMV infection plus the relevant HLA type.

These reads were obtained on an Illumina HiSeq 1500. TCRdb passed the public sequencing reads through fastp at Q25 and MiXCR, retaining productive beta sequences. Under each unique CDR3 protein, matching rows form one entry showing the most common genes and DNA. Across this sample there are about 310,000 distinct CDR3 sequences, with more than 20% seen only once. The ten top clones hold approximately 12% of the sample. Source: cultured PBMCs, taken from culture after CMV antigen stimulation. This receptor was obtained from a human donor in good health (CMV status not recorded). Some clones in this sample may be carry-over from other donors' samples.

This receptor has the CDR3 CASSKNGLAYNEQFF. The bases read TGTGCCAGCAGCAAGAATGGACTAGCCTACAATGAGCAGTTCTTC. This chain is built from TRBV11-2 and TRBJ2-1, with TRBD2 identical over 7 junction bases. Compared with germline, V lacks 5 bases and J lacks 2 bases; bases without a gene match: 6. The CDR3 covers 15 residues, taking in both the cysteine and the phenylalanine. The retained sequence is limited to the CDR3, 45 bases, with the frame set at the first base. From the germline V gene, CDR1 is SGHAT and CDR2 is FQNNGV. The reference TRBV11-2 and TRBJ2-1 proteins fill in what lies around the CDR3, so the full variable domain reads EAGVAQSPRYKIIEKRQSVAFWCNPISGHATLYWYQQILGQGPKLLIQFQNNGVVDDSQLPKDRFSAERLKGVDSTLKIQPAKLEDSAVYLCASSKNGLAYNEQFFGPGTRLTVL.